The rows below give T cell receptor beta chains drawn from one sample of a study of control samples from healthy donors and cancer patients. Profiled with immunoSEQ multiplex PCR; TCRdb holds only in-frame clones, not every one. The sample has around 99,000 clones; 90% are singletons. The material sequenced was blood. These receptors were collected from a human donor in good health. The donor label of this sample is uncertain. Each CDR3 is given with its conserved first and last residue.

V	J	CDR3
TRBV7-9	TRBJ2-5	CASSLSGQETQYF
TRBV16	TRBJ1-2	CASSQSHPLYGYTF
TRBV5-1	TRBJ1-3	CASSGDSGNTIYF
TRBV20-1	TRBJ1-5	CSASQGADQPQHF
TRBV5-1	TRBJ2-3	CASSLRSPGIGTDTQYF
TRBV27	TRBJ1-2	CASSSAGTGGRGYTF
TRBV5-6	TRBJ1-4	CASSHDGSTNEKLFF
TRBV10-2	TRBJ2-4	CASTEGQGWGNIRKNIQYF
TRBV9	TRBJ1-3	CASSVDSAGNTIYF
TRBV6-5	TRBJ1-1	CASSYSPGTSRAFF
TRBV15	TRBJ2-1	CATSSPLAGYNEQFF
TRBV5-4	TRBJ2-6	CASSLEVGHTGANVLTF
TRBV12-1	TRBJ2-3	CASSFPTSGSTDTQYF
TRBV30	TRBJ1-1	CALRARTPNTEAFF
TRBV27	TRBJ1-3	CASSWGGLNRNTIYF
TRBV6-5	TRBJ1-1	CASSTGSGTEAFF
TRBV5-4	TRBJ2-3	CASSLGTSTDTQYF
TRBV6-5	TRBJ1-5	CASTDRGPLNQPQHF
TRBV10-3	TRBJ1-5	CAISVDRETPQHF
TRBV20-1	TRBJ2-7	CSASPSYEQYF
TRBV6-5	TRBJ1-1	CASSTRQGGSTEAFF
TRBV6-1	TRBJ2-5	CASSAQVAVLAETQYF
TRBV18	TRBJ1-6	CASSDDTGRNSPLHF
TRBV19	TRBJ1-1	CASSIKTGGTEAFF
TRBV2	TRBJ2-2	CASSEFPLRDRGSGELFF
TRBV7-3	TRBJ1-1	CASSFYGPALDTEAFF
TRBV7-2	TRBJ1-2	CASSLGGRGRANYGYTF
TRBV7-9	TRBJ2-7	CASSLEDEQYF
TRBV28	TRBJ1-2	CASEGLGIDRGNYGYTF
TRBV6-2/TRBV6-3	TRBJ2-3	CASSYGNTDTQYF
TRBV7-9	TRBJ2-5	CASSLGLIQETQYF
TRBV7-9	TRBJ2-3	CASSLALGRTDTQYF
TRBV6-5	TRBJ2-2	CASSYSYSGGGGELFF
TRBV5-1	TRBJ2-3	CASSLGGPDTQYF
TRBV25-1	TRBJ2-5	CASSEPPGGRGFQETQYF
TRBV9	TRBJ2-3	CASSTSGGAVDTQYF
TRBV5-1	TRBJ2-3	CASNPTDNADTQYF
TRBV14	TRBJ1-3	CASSQRPRSSGNTIYF
TRBV3-1/TRBV3-2	TRBJ2-3	CASSPPFRATDTQYF
TRBV4-1	TRBJ2-5	CASSEGRGETQYF
TRBV15	TRBJ1-5	CATSRVWDQPQHF
TRBV24-1	TRBJ2-7	CATSDRRPGKKQYF
TRBV4-3	TRBJ2-1	CASSQDWRGSYNEQFF
TRBV6-6	TRBJ2-7	CASTTGGESYEQYF
TRBV7-8	TRBJ1-3	CASSLGVTHGSGNTIYF